The rows below give T cell receptor beta chains drawn from one sample of a study of T cell changes during pregnancy in multiple sclerosis. Assay: immunoSEQ multiplex PCR; the TCRdb copy retains only in-frame clones and omits some. The sample holds roughly 40,000 clones, over 80% seen once. Sequencing was performed on CD4+ T cells from peripheral blood mononuclear cells, taken before pregnancy. These receptors all stem from a female donor with multiple sclerosis, enrolled in a pregnancy study. CDR3s include the opening cysteine and the closing phenylalanine or tryptophan. The order of the fields is D gene, clone size, J gene, CDR3 length, V gene, CDR3 protein, CDR3 DNA. The D gene is left open where the match is weak. A row's size may be missing; if present it is once, few, many or a size class.

TRBD1 NA TRBJ1-6 17 TRBV9 CASSPGTGSSYNSPLHF TGTGCCAGCAGCCCCGGGACAGGGAGCTCCTATAATTCACCCCTCCACTTT
NA NA TRBJ2-1 15 TRBV7-3 CASSLQAVTYNEQFF TGTGCCAGCAGCTTACAAGCGGTGACCTACAATGAGCAGTTCTTC
TRBD2 NA TRBJ2-3 15 TRBV11-3 CASSRGGTNTDTQYF TGTGCCAGCAGCCGCGGGGGGACAAACACAGATACGCAGTATTTT
TRBD1 NA TRBJ1-6 15 TRBV19 CASIPMTGGDSPLHF TGTGCCAGTATCCCCATGACAGGGGGAGATTCACCCCTCCACTTT
NA NA TRBJ2-2 18 TRBV19 CASRATGTPEGYLGELFF TGTGCCAGTAGGGCAACCGGGACTCCTGAGGGTTATTTGGGGGAGCTGTTTTTT
TRBD1 NA TRBJ2-5 16 TRBV18 CASSPIRGRGQETQYF TGTGCCAGCTCACCAATCAGGGGGCGAGGCCAAGAGACCCAGTACTTC
NA NA TRBJ2-5 12 TRBV9 CARQRYQETQYF TGTGCCAGACAGAGATACCAAGAGACCCAGTACTTC
TRBD2 NA TRBJ2-3 16 TRBV6-6 CASSRTSGGSIYTQYF TGTGCCAGCAGCCGCACTAGCGGGGGGTCGATTTATACGCAGTATTTT
TRBD1 NA TRBJ2-1 15 TRBV19 CASSTRQGQYNEQFF TGTGCCAGTAGTACCCGACAGGGGCAATACAATGAGCAGTTCTTC
TRBD1 NA TRBJ1-3 15 TRBV7-6 CASSVQGESGNTIYF TGTGCCAGCAGTGTGCAGGGGGAGTCGGGAAACACCATATATTTT
NA once TRBJ1-5 16 TRBV7-2 CASSLVRSGSNQPQHF TGTGCCAGCAGCTTAGTGAGGAGCGGAAGCAATCAGCCCCAGCATTTT
TRBD1 NA TRBJ1-5 17 TRBV7-8 CASSLDAGGASNQPQHF TGTGCCAGCAGCTTAGACGCAGGGGGTGCGAGCAATCAGCCCCAGCATTTT
NA NA TRBJ2-7 16 TRBV15 CATSRDEAAQSYEQYF TGTGCCACCAGCAGAGATGAGGCTGCTCAATCCTACGAGCAGTACTTC
TRBD1 NA TRBJ2-7 14 TRBV6-1 CASRSGTVSYEQYF TGTGCCAGCAGGTCCGGGACAGTTTCCTACGAGCAGTACTTC
TRBD1 NA TRBJ2-5 13 TRBV25-1 CACTATGVETQYF TGTGCCTGTACAGCCACAGGGGTTGAGACCCAGTACTTC
TRBD1 NA TRBJ1-1 14 TRBV5-1 CASEATGLNTEAFF TGCGCCAGCGAGGCGACAGGGTTGAACACTGAAGCTTTCTTT
TRBD1 NA TRBJ1-2 13 TRBV9 CASSLDRAGGYTF TGTGCCAGCAGCCTTGACAGGGCCGGTGGCTACACCTTC